Listed below are T cell receptor beta chains from one sample, sequenced in a study of PD-1 blockade in mismatch repair-deficient tumors. Sequencing used immunoSEQ multiplex PCR; TCRdb keeps in-frame clones, though not all of them. The table includes tens of thousands of clones, 65% to 85% detected once. Sequenced material: PBMCs, taken around 6 weeks after starting pembrolizumab. These receptors all stem from an adult with mismatch repair-deficient cancer. Both conserved end residues are trimmed from each CDR3. Only some rows state a clone size, as once, few, many or a class for expanded clones.

12 once TRBV5-1 ASSGSGRQETQY
12 . TRBV27 ATWRTSGTDTQY
10 . TRBV19 ASSIEGEDAF
13 . TRBV21-1 ASSKFTGSSYEQY
11 few TRBV28 ASSFGQRNEQF
14 . TRBV7-2 ASSLGREDLSLGYT
11 . TRBV5-1 ASRGRGGETQY
11 once TRBV27 ASSYTYYNEQF
16 . TRBV25-1 ASPTYFLRGGPGNEQF
14 . TRBV28 ASSSDRVGAKNIQY
12 . TRBV5-1 ASSLQGGSETQY
14 few TRBV4-2 ASSRQLAGGPYEQY
16 . TRBV27 ASSLGTGGVATNEKLF
15 . TRBV4-1 ASSFAGGGAGYTEAF
13 . TRBV19 ASSIPSGGTDTQY
11 . TRBV10-3 AISGDRAYGYT
12 . TRBV11-2 ASSLERVYNEQF
16 . TRBV11-2 ASSLTPLQGSSTDTQY
12 . TRBV19 ASSKQGMTYEQY
11 . TRBV19 ASNNREGGGYT
15 . TRBV5-4 ASSQLAGARKDYEQY
13 . TRBV30 AWSVRLWNTGELF
16 few TRBV1 TSSQDFPTGGRYSPLH
13 . TRBV28 ASSPQGYSNQPQH
14 . TRBV7-9 ASSFIGGLSSYEQY
14 . TRBV5-1 ASSLAVAGVGETQY
13 . TRBV7-3 ASSFGSGPNYGYT
13 . TRBV30 AWSVQGRVNTEAF
12 . TRBV5-1 ASSSSGSADTQY
16 . TRBV7-2 ASSSAPLDREGPDTQY
11 . TRBV9 ASSDPRGYGYT
12 . TRBV28 ASRPWKPGGLAF
13 . TRBV4-1 ASSQPTGGTGELF
13 . TRBV2 ASSEGDSWDTEAF
13 . TRBV7-3 ASSLSGQGGYGYT
12 . TRBV19 ASSIGTWRGEAF
14 . TRBV7-9 ASSPDRGNQYNEQF
11 . TRBV4-1 ASSQDGEETQY
12 once TRBV10-3 AIRTGGTTDTQY
11 . TRBV29-1 SAGGLFENTIY
12 . TRBV28 ASRPQGAGYEQY
11 . TRBV7-9 ASSYRGTDEQF
16 once TRBV27 ASSPRSRGQTRTDTQY
13 . TRBV7-9 ASSPTSGVGTEAF
14 . TRBV18 ASSATGTGDTDTQY
14 few TRBV7-2 ASSLVRLAETYEQY
13 . TRBV11-3 ASSRGQGTYNEQF
11 . TRBV28 ASSWGQHNEQF
11 . TRBV19 ASSTRLAYEQY
13 once TRBV6-5 ASSPGTSGLNEQF
14 . TRBV11-3 ASSLGTSGRTDTQY
15 . TRBV7-8 ASSAPDFTGFNYGYT
12 medium-sized TRBV10-1 ASSLTSSSYEQY
11 . TRBV5-8 ASSLNRDTEAF
13 . TRBV5-4 ASSLELAESDTQY
13 once TRBV2 ASSLAGGTTGELF
13 . TRBV9 ASSPQGAVQTEAF
13 . TRBV5-1 ASSFALGSYNEQF
13 . TRBV6-1 ASSENRVNYGELF
13 . TRBV9 ASSVRGSSYNEQF